A selection of T cell receptor beta chains follows, all from one sample in a study of blood T cell repertoires in COVID-19. Method: immunoSEQ multiplex PCR; TCRdb's copy keeps in-frame clones and lacks some. The table shows 230,000 or so clones, with around four fifths occurring only once. Sequenced input: peripheral blood. These receptors were taken from a man aged 35-49 years with active or convalescent COVID-19. Both conserved end residues are part of each CDR3. Each record gives: D gene, V gene, clone size, CDR3 length, J gene, CDR3 protein, CDR3 DNA. D genes are given only for firm matches. Some rows mark clone size as missing; the rest say once, few, many or name a class of expanded clone.

D gene: TRBD1; V gene: TRBV7-2; clone size: -; CDR3 length: 14; J gene: TRBJ1-2; CDR3 protein: CASSRGQTNYGYTF; CDR3 DNA: TGTGCCAGCAGTCGGGGACAGACTAACTATGGCTACACCTTC
D gene: TRBD1; V gene: TRBV7-2; clone size: -; CDR3 length: 16; J gene: TRBJ1-1; CDR3 protein: CASSFQLPDRGPEAFF; CDR3 DNA: TGTGCCAGCAGCTTCCAACTCCCCGACAGGGGTCCGGAAGCTTTCTTT
D gene: -; V gene: TRBV9; clone size: -; CDR3 length: 15; J gene: TRBJ2-1; CDR3 protein: CASSPDGNSYNEQFF; CDR3 DNA: TGTGCCAGCAGCCCAGACGGAAACAGCTACAATGAGCAGTTCTTC
D gene: -; V gene: TRBV19; clone size: -; CDR3 length: 14; J gene: TRBJ1-4; CDR3 protein: CASTSGLKNEKLFF; CDR3 DNA: TGTGCCAGTACCTCGGGACTGAAGAATGAAAAACTGTTTTTT
D gene: -; V gene: TRBV27; clone size: -; CDR3 length: 13; J gene: TRBJ2-1; CDR3 protein: CASSRNSRDEQFF; CDR3 DNA: TGTGCCAGCAGTAGAAACTCGAGGGATGAGCAGTTCTTC
D gene: TRBD2; V gene: TRBV19; clone size: -; CDR3 length: 15; J gene: TRBJ2-3; CDR3 protein: CASSPTSGDTDTQYF; CDR3 DNA: TGTGCCAGTAGTCCGACTAGCGGGGACACAGATACGCAGTATTTT
D gene: TRBD2; V gene: TRBV5-5; clone size: few; CDR3 length: 20; J gene: TRBJ2-7; CDR3 protein: CASSSGPWTSGGPVSYEQYF; CDR3 DNA: TGTGCCAGCAGCTCTGGCCCCTGGACTAGCGGGGGGCCGGTCTCCTACGAGCAGTACTTC
D gene: -; V gene: TRBV11-3; clone size: -; CDR3 length: 14; J gene: TRBJ1-1; CDR3 protein: CASSFRETNTEAFF; CDR3 DNA: TGTGCCAGCAGCTTCAGGGAAACTAACACTGAAGCTTTCTTT
D gene: TRBD1; V gene: TRBV30; clone size: few; CDR3 length: 12; J gene: TRBJ1-1; CDR3 protein: CAGNRGPTEAFF; CDR3 DNA: TGTGCCGGCAACAGGGGCCCAACTGAAGCTTTCTTT
D gene: TRBD2; V gene: TRBV18; clone size: -; CDR3 length: 16; J gene: TRBJ2-1; CDR3 protein: CASSPSTSGVPHEQFF; CDR3 DNA: TGTGCCAGCTCACCATCCACTAGCGGGGTTCCCCATGAGCAGTTCTTC
D gene: -; V gene: TRBV14; clone size: -; CDR3 length: 15; J gene: TRBJ1-6; CDR3 protein: CASSPWTPGGSPLHF; CDR3 DNA: TGTGCCAGCAGCCCATGGACACCGGGCGGTTCACCCCTCCACTTT
D gene: -; V gene: TRBV6-1; clone size: -; CDR3 length: 15; J gene: TRBJ1-6; CDR3 protein: CASSETGSYNSPLHF; CDR3 DNA: TGTGCCAGCAGTGAGACTGGCTCCTATAATTCACCCCTCCACTTT
D gene: -; V gene: TRBV19; clone size: -; CDR3 length: 13; J gene: TRBJ1-2; CDR3 protein: CASSIERNYGYTF; CDR3 DNA: TGTGCCAGTAGTATCGAGAGAAACTATGGCTACACCTTC
D gene: TRBD1; V gene: TRBV7-2; clone size: -; CDR3 length: 16; J gene: TRBJ1-2; CDR3 protein: CASSSLVGQGTDGYTF; CDR3 DNA: TGTGCCAGCAGCTCACTCGTGGGACAGGGAACCGACGGCTACACCTTC
D gene: TRBD1; V gene: TRBV11-3; clone size: -; CDR3 length: 14; J gene: TRBJ1-2; CDR3 protein: CASSPVDREDGYTF; CDR3 DNA: TGTGCCAGCAGCCCCGTCGACAGGGAGGATGGCTACACCTTC
D gene: TRBD1; V gene: TRBV5-1; clone size: -; CDR3 length: 15; J gene: TRBJ2-2; CDR3 protein: CASSLGTGWTGELFF; CDR3 DNA: TGCGCCAGCAGCTTGGGGACAGGGTGGACCGGGGAGCTGTTTTTT
D gene: TRBD1; V gene: TRBV7-2; clone size: -; CDR3 length: 15; J gene: TRBJ1-1; CDR3 protein: CASSRWTGVNTEAFF; CDR3 DNA: TGTGCCAGCAGCCGCTGGACAGGGGTGAACACTGAAGCTTTCTTT
D gene: TRBD1; V gene: TRBV7-2; clone size: -; CDR3 length: 14; J gene: TRBJ2-7; CDR3 protein: CASSRQGGGYEQYF; CDR3 DNA: TGTGCCAGCAGCAGACAGGGGGGAGGGTACGAGCAGTACTTC
D gene: -; V gene: TRBV20-1; clone size: -; CDR3 length: 9; J gene: TRBJ1-2; CDR3 protein: CCAGDGYTF; CDR3 DNA: TGCTGCGCGGGGGATGGCTACACCTTC
D gene: TRBD2; V gene: TRBV28; clone size: -; CDR3 length: 14; J gene: TRBJ2-7; CDR3 protein: CASRPGLALDEQYF; CDR3 DNA: TGTGCCAGCAGGCCGGGACTAGCCCTTGACGAGCAGTACTTC
D gene: -; V gene: TRBV27; clone size: -; CDR3 length: 15; J gene: TRBJ1-6; CDR3 protein: CASSLVGGRNSPLHF; CDR3 DNA: TGTGCCAGCAGTTTGGTAGGGGGAAGAAATTCACCCCTCCACTTT
D gene: TRBD1; V gene: TRBV15; clone size: few; CDR3 length: 16; J gene: TRBJ1-4; CDR3 protein: CATGGRGQSTNEKLFF; CDR3 DNA: TGTGCCACCGGGGGCAGGGGGCAATCCACTAATGAAAAACTGTTTTTT
D gene: TRBD1; V gene: TRBV24-1; clone size: -; CDR3 length: 15; J gene: TRBJ2-3; CDR3 protein: CATSLGGGATDTQYF; CDR3 DNA: TGTGCCACCAGTTTAGGGGGCGGTGCGACAGATACGCAGTATTTT
D gene: TRBD1; V gene: TRBV5-1; clone size: -; CDR3 length: 14; J gene: TRBJ2-5; CDR3 protein: CASSLEGGVQTQYF; CDR3 DNA: TGCGCCAGCAGCTTGGAAGGGGGCGTCCAGACCCAGTACTTC
D gene: -; V gene: TRBV29-1; clone size: -; CDR3 length: 11; J gene: TRBJ2-7; CDR3 protein: CSVETVYEQYF; CDR3 DNA: TGCAGCGTTGAAACAGTTTATGAGCAGTACTTC
D gene: -; V gene: TRBV18; clone size: -; CDR3 length: 14; J gene: TRBJ1-4; CDR3 protein: CASSQSGREEKLFF; CDR3 DNA: TGTGCCAGCTCACAATCAGGACGGGAAGAAAAACTGTTTTTT
D gene: -; V gene: TRBV5-8; clone size: -; CDR3 length: 17; J gene: TRBJ1-5; CDR3 protein: CASSLIAIVGGNQPQHF; CDR3 DNA: TGTGCCAGCAGCTTGATCGCGATTGTAGGGGGCAATCAGCCCCAGCATTTT
D gene: TRBD1; V gene: TRBV3-1/TRBV3-2; clone size: -; CDR3 length: 15; J gene: TRBJ1-3; CDR3 protein: CASSQQTGVGNTIYF; CDR3 DNA: TGTGCCAGCAGCCAACAAACAGGGGTTGGAAACACCATATATTTT
D gene: TRBD1; V gene: TRBV7-9; clone size: -; CDR3 length: 15; J gene: TRBJ1-2; CDR3 protein: CASSSRQGTLYGYTF; CDR3 DNA: TGTGCCAGCAGCTCCCGACAGGGAACCCTTTATGGCTACACCTTC
D gene: TRBD1; V gene: TRBV5-1; clone size: -; CDR3 length: 13; J gene: TRBJ1-6; CDR3 protein: CASSVQQGAPLHF; CDR3 DNA: TGCGCCAGCAGCGTACAACAGGGGGCGCCCCTCCACTTT
D gene: -; V gene: TRBV6-5; clone size: -; CDR3 length: 15; J gene: TRBJ1-2; CDR3 protein: CASSPEYTASLGYTF; CDR3 DNA: TGTGCCAGCAGTCCTGAGTACACAGCCTCCCTAGGCTACACCTTC
D gene: -; V gene: TRBV30; clone size: -; CDR3 length: 12; J gene: TRBJ1-4; CDR3 protein: CACGGGGEKLFF; CDR3 DNA: TGTGCCTGTGGGGGCGGGGGTGAAAAACTGTTTTTT
D gene: -; V gene: TRBV11-2; clone size: -; CDR3 length: 16; J gene: TRBJ2-2; CDR3 protein: CASSLVGVRNTGELFF; CDR3 DNA: TGTGCCAGCAGCTTAGTCGGGGTTAGGAACACCGGGGAGCTGTTTTTT
D gene: -; V gene: TRBV11-2; clone size: -; CDR3 length: 15; J gene: TRBJ1-3; CDR3 protein: CASSLTQVSGNTIYF; CDR3 DNA: TGTGCCAGCAGCTTAACGCAGGTCTCTGGAAACACCATATATTTT
D gene: -; V gene: TRBV2; clone size: -; CDR3 length: 11; J gene: TRBJ1-1; CDR3 protein: CASSETKEAFF; CDR3 DNA: TGTGCCAGCAGTGAAACGAAAGAGGCTTTCTTT
D gene: TRBD1; V gene: TRBV19; clone size: -; CDR3 length: 15; J gene: TRBJ1-2; CDR3 protein: CASTDGTGREDGYTF; CDR3 DNA: TGTGCCAGTACCGATGGGACAGGGAGAGAGGATGGCTACACCTTC
D gene: -; V gene: TRBV11-2; clone size: -; CDR3 length: 14; J gene: TRBJ2-7; CDR3 protein: CASSSLRVEDEQYF; CDR3 DNA: TGTGCCAGCAGCTCCCTCCGAGTGGAGGACGAGCAGTACTTC
D gene: TRBD1; V gene: TRBV18; clone size: -; CDR3 length: 16; J gene: TRBJ1-1; CDR3 protein: CASSSKGTGPNTEAFF; CDR3 DNA: TGTGCCAGCTCATCGAAGGGGACAGGGCCTAACACTGAAGCTTTCTTT
D gene: -; V gene: TRBV5-1; clone size: -; CDR3 length: 15; J gene: TRBJ2-5; CDR3 protein: CASKGGGYPQETQYF; CDR3 DNA: TGCGCCAGCAAGGGGGGAGGGTATCCCCAAGAGACCCAGTACTTC
D gene: -; V gene: TRBV6-5; clone size: -; CDR3 length: 13; J gene: TRBJ2-5; CDR3 protein: CASSYSLSGAVYF; CDR3 DNA: TGTGCCAGCAGTTATTCTTTATCAGGGGCAGTGTACTTC
D gene: -; V gene: TRBV28; clone size: once; CDR3 length: 16; J gene: TRBJ1-5; CDR3 protein: CASSLGGHGVNQPQHF; CDR3 DNA: TGTGCCAGCAGTTTAGGAGGTCATGGGGTCAATCAGCCCCAGCATTTT
D gene: -; V gene: TRBV4-3; clone size: -; CDR3 length: 15; J gene: TRBJ1-5; CDR3 protein: CASSQDGGSNQPQHF; CDR3 DNA: TGCGCCAGCAGCCAAGATGGCGGTAGCAATCAGCCCCAGCATTTT
D gene: -; V gene: TRBV12-3/TRBV12-4; clone size: -; CDR3 length: 12; J gene: TRBJ1-2; CDR3 protein: CASSGGNYGYTF; CDR3 DNA: TGTGCCAGCAGCGGGGGGAACTATGGCTACACCTTC
D gene: TRBD2; V gene: TRBV5-1; clone size: once; CDR3 length: 16; J gene: TRBJ2-1; CDR3 protein: CASSLERGGFYNEQFF; CDR3 DNA: TGCGCCAGCAGCTTGGAGCGGGGGGGCTTCTACAATGAGCAGTTCTTC
D gene: TRBD2; V gene: TRBV6-5; clone size: -; CDR3 length: 14; J gene: TRBJ2-7; CDR3 protein: CASSYREARYEQYF; CDR3 DNA: TGTGCCAGCAGTTACCGGGAGGCCCGCTACGAGCAGTACTTC
D gene: -; V gene: TRBV6-4; clone size: -; CDR3 length: 13; J gene: TRBJ1-1; CDR3 protein: CASRVDSDTEAFF; CDR3 DNA: TGTGCCAGCAGGGTTGACAGTGACACTGAAGCTTTCTTT
D gene: -; V gene: TRBV4-2; clone size: -; CDR3 length: 14; J gene: TRBJ1-6; CDR3 protein: CASSQDRYNSPLHF; CDR3 DNA: TGTGCCAGCAGCCAAGACAGATATAATTCACCCCTCCACTTT
D gene: TRBD1; V gene: TRBV19; clone size: -; CDR3 length: 15; J gene: TRBJ2-6; CDR3 protein: CASTNDRAGANVLTF; CDR3 DNA: TGTGCCAGTACCAACGACAGGGCTGGGGCCAACGTCCTGACTTTC
D gene: TRBD1; V gene: TRBV5-1; clone size: once; CDR3 length: 18; J gene: TRBJ2-6; CDR3 protein: CASSPDGTGRSGANVLTF; CDR3 DNA: TGCGCCAGCAGCCCAGATGGGACAGGGCGCTCTGGGGCCAACGTCCTGACTTTC
D gene: -; V gene: TRBV28; clone size: -; CDR3 length: 13; J gene: TRBJ1-2; CDR3 protein: CASSLRVNYGYTF; CDR3 DNA: TGTGCCAGCAGTCTCAGGGTTAACTATGGCTACACCTTC
D gene: TRBD2; V gene: TRBV5-6; clone size: -; CDR3 length: 16; J gene: TRBJ2-1; CDR3 protein: CASSFATGLARDEQFF; CDR3 DNA: TGTGCCAGCAGCTTCGCGACGGGACTAGCAAGGGATGAGCAGTTCTTC
D gene: TRBD1; V gene: TRBV30; clone size: -; CDR3 length: 13; J gene: TRBJ1-1; CDR3 protein: CAFSGTGNTEAFF; CDR3 DNA: TGTGCCTTTAGTGGGACAGGTAACACTGAAGCTTTCTTT
D gene: -; V gene: TRBV21-1; clone size: -; CDR3 length: 15; J gene: TRBJ1-6; CDR3 protein: CASSPAGQSNSPLHF; CDR3 DNA: TGTGCCAGCAGCCCCGCCGGACAGTCGAATTCACCCCTCCACTTT
D gene: TRBD1; V gene: TRBV5-1; clone size: -; CDR3 length: 13; J gene: TRBJ1-2; CDR3 protein: CASSADRVHGYTF; CDR3 DNA: TGCGCCAGCAGCGCGGACAGGGTCCATGGCTACACCTTC
D gene: -; V gene: TRBV28; clone size: -; CDR3 length: 14; J gene: TRBJ2-7; CDR3 protein: CASRGGDISYEQYF; CDR3 DNA: TGTGCCAGCAGAGGGGGGGACATCTCCTACGAGCAGTACTTC
D gene: -; V gene: TRBV5-4; clone size: -; CDR3 length: 16; J gene: TRBJ2-1; CDR3 protein: CASSLAAGPLMNEQFF; CDR3 DNA: TGTGCCAGCAGCTTGGCTGCGGGACCCCTTATGAATGAGCAGTTCTTC
D gene: TRBD1; V gene: TRBV6-1; clone size: -; CDR3 length: 13; J gene: TRBJ1-2; CDR3 protein: CASSERQGYGYTF; CDR3 DNA: TGTGCCAGCAGTGAAAGACAGGGCTATGGCTACACCTTC
D gene: TRBD1; V gene: TRBV29-1; clone size: -; CDR3 length: 14; J gene: TRBJ1-1; CDR3 protein: CSVEAAGGATEAFF; CDR3 DNA: TGCAGCGTTGAAGCGGCAGGGGGAGCCACTGAAGCTTTCTTT
D gene: -; V gene: TRBV20-1; clone size: -; CDR3 length: 15; J gene: TRBJ2-7; CDR3 protein: CSASYYDPGPYEQYF; CDR3 DNA: TGCAGTGCTAGTTACTACGACCCTGGCCCCTACGAGCAGTACTTC
D gene: TRBD1; V gene: TRBV28; clone size: -; CDR3 length: 12; J gene: TRBJ1-6; CDR3 protein: CASSPDREPLHF; CDR3 DNA: TGTGCCAGCAGTCCGGACAGGGAGCCCCTCCACTTT